Shown below are 17 T cell receptor beta chains from a single sample sequenced in a study of PD-1 blockade in classical Hodgkin lymphoma. TCRdb keeps only in-frame clones here, not all; method: immunoSEQ multiplex PCR. The sample has about 43,000 clones, approximately 70% seen once. No patient escaped relapse after autologous stem cell transplantation, and brentuximab vedotin exposure varied. The specimen was peripheral blood mononuclear cells (PBMCs), collected before the second cycle of nivolumab. The receptors come from a human donor with classical Hodgkin lymphoma.

This chain joins TRBV4-3 and TRBJ1-1; D gene uncertain. Between the trimmed V and J ends, which lost 5 bases and 0 bases, there was a span of 7 bases. The V gene's germline CDR1 is LGHNA and CDR2 YSLEER. The CDR3 length is 13 residues. CDR3 DNA: TGCGCCAGCAGCTCCTCGCTGAACACTGAAGCTTTCTTT. Protein: CASSSSLNTEAFF.

This clone was picked up a small number of times. V usage is TRBV28 and J usage is TRBJ2-7, with 8 bases that match TRBD1. Germline trimming cut 5 bases from V and 3 bases from J; bases unmatched to any gene: 24. The germline gives CDR1 MDHEN, CDR2 SYDVKM. The CDR3 extends over 20 amino acids. The CDR3 sequence: CASSPVIRTGHVEVNYEQYF. The CDR3 DNA reads as TGTGCCAGCAGTCCCGTCATCCGGACAGGGCACGTCGAAGTTAACTACGAGCAGTACTTC.

The chain couples TRBV29-1 to TRBJ2-5; TRBD1 matches 8 bases. Trimming removed 3 bases from V and 3 bases from J; junction bases left unmatched: 6. The CDR3 length is 14 residues. Germline loops: CDR1 SQVTM, CDR2 ANQGSEA. As DNA, the CDR3 is TGCAGCGTTGAGCGGACAGGGACCAAAGAGACCCAGTACTTC. This encodes CSVERTGTKETQYF.

In its sample, this clone was seen a few times. In the same sample, other DNA sequences code for this CDR3. The chain carries TRBV9 and TRBJ1-5; 10 nucleotides line up with TRBD1. The CDR3 spans 14 residues. The V and J ends lost 2 bases and 4 bases, in that order; junction bases with no gene match: 0. Per germline, CDR1 SGDLS and CDR2 YYNGEE. The CDR3 loop is CASSVGQGNQPQHF. The CDR3 nucleotides read TGTGCCAGCAGCGTGGGACAGGGGAATCAGCCCCAGCATTTT. The whole variable domain, filled in from reference TRBV9 and TRBJ1-5, reads DSGVTQTPKHLITATGQRVTLRCSPRSGDLSVYWYQQSLDQGLQFLIQYYNGEERAKGNILERFSAQQFPDLHSELNLSSLELGDSALYFCASSVGQGNQPQHFGDGTRLSIL.

The chain carries TRBV14 and TRBJ2-1, with 9 bases lining up with TRBD2. The CDR3 sequence is 15 residues long. With V trimmed by 2 bases and J by 6 bases, 5 bases remained unmatched. Germline V gene lookup returns CDR1 SGHDN and CDR2 FVKESK. The CDR3 sequence is CASSQIGGLANEQFF. Here the CDR3 DNA reads TGTGCCAGCAGCCAAATAGGGGGACTAGCCAATGAGCAGTTCTTC.

For this clone: Other nucleotide sequences in the sample specify the same CDR3. This chain connects TRBV7-6 to TRBJ1-1; TRBD1 agrees at 7 bases. CDR1 is SGHVS and CDR2 is FNYEAQ in the germline V gene. This CDR3 spans 14 amino acids. With V trimmed by 6 bases and J by 4 bases, 8 bases remained unmatched. This CDR3 is CASSARGRSTEAFF. The CDR3 DNA reads as TGTGCCAGCAGTGCAAGGGGGCGAAGCACTGAAGCTTTCTTT.

Only one count was recorded for this clone. The J gene is TRBJ2-2, the V gene TRBV7-3; TRBD1 matches at 8 bases. V lost 4 bases to trimming and J lost 0 bases; unmatched junction nucleotides: 1. The CDR3 runs 15 residues. The germline V gene encodes CDR1 SGHTA and CDR2 FQGTGA. In nucleotides, the CDR3 is TGTGCCAGCAGCTCAGGGGGCGCGAACACCGGGGAGCTGTTTTTT. Its translation is CASSSGGANTGELFF.

J is TRBJ2-7 and V is TRBV9, with TRBD1 identical over 8 bases. Germline loops: CDR1 SGDLS, CDR2 YYNGEE. This CDR3 is 14 amino acids long. V shed 4 bases and J 0 bases; nucleotides not matched to a gene: 3. The CDR3 loop is CASSQGQGSYEQYF. As DNA, the CDR3 is TGTGCCAGCAGCCAAGGACAGGGCTCCTACGAGCAGTACTTC.

V usage is TRBV7-8 and J usage is TRBJ2-7; no reliable D call. The CDR3 consists of 14 residues. V was shortened by 2 bases and J by 3 bases, with 11 bases between the two germline ends. Germline CDR1 SGHVS, CDR2 FQNEAQ. The CDR3 coding sequence is TGTGCCAGCAGCTTAAGGCGGAACCTCTACGAGCAGTACTTC. Translating gives CASSLRRNLYEQYF.

The CDR3 DNA follows: TGTGCCTGGAGTGGGGAACTAAGAGGGCCCCAGCATTTT. It specifies CAWSGELRGPQHF. The V gene is TRBV30, the J gene TRBJ1-5; D not certain. V gave up 1 base and J gave up 9 bases, with 13 bases separating them. Looked up from germline, CDR1 is GTSNPN and CDR2 is SVGIG (reference sequence). There are 13 residues in the CDR3.

CDR3 bases: TGTGCCAGCAGGGAAGGGACAGCCGGAAACACCATATATTTT. Protein: CASREGTAGNTIYF. The chain combines TRBV9 with TRBJ1-3, with 7 bases that match TRBD1. CDR3 length equals 14 residues. V lost 5 bases and J lost 4; bases outside the gene matches: 6. Germline assignment: CDR1 SGDLS and CDR2 YYNGEE. The full variable domain, completed using reference TRBV9 and TRBJ1-3, is DSGVTQTPKHLITATGQRVTLRCSPRSGDLSVYWYQQSLDQGLQFLIQYYNGEERAKGNILERFSAQQFPDLHSELNLSSLELGDSALYFCASREGTAGNTIYFGEGSWLTVV.

The DNA for the CDR3 is TGTGCCAGCAGTGAATTCGAAGTTCCGGAGACCCAGTACTTC. Translation gives CASSEFEVPETQYF. This chain connects TRBV25-1 to TRBJ2-5; no firm D call. The CDR3 covers 14 residues. V was pared by 1 base and J by 5 bases, with 11 bases between. CDR1 and CDR2 (germline): MGHDK, SYGVNS.

The rearrangement joins TRBV15 to TRBJ1-1, with D unresolved. The CDR3 consists of 11 residues. Per the germline V gene, CDR1 is LNHNV and CDR2 is YYDKDF (reference sequence). Deletions cut 1 base from V and 6 bases from J, with 3 bases between. In DNA form, the CDR3 reads TGTGCCACCAGCAGAGGGTCTGAAGCTTTCTTT. Amino acid sequence: CATSRGSEAFF.

This rearrangement joins TRBV7-9 to TRBJ2-7, with D uncertain. Germline V gene data show CDR1 as SEHNR and CDR2 as FQNEAQ (reference sequence). V lost 5 bases and J lost 2, with 16 bases in between. CDR3 size: 15 residues. The CDR3 spells CASSPQSGNTYEQYF. The CDR3 region has the DNA TGTGCCAGCAGCCCTCAAAGTGGGAATACCTACGAGCAGTACTTC. Drawing the rest from reference TRBV7-9 and TRBJ2-7, the complete variable domain is DTGVSQNPRHKITKRGQNVTFRCDPISEHNRLYWYRQTLGQGPEFLTYFQNEAQLEKSRLLSDRFSAERPKGSFSTLEIQRTEQGDSAMYLCASSPQSGNTYEQYFGPGTRLTVT.

This chain links TRBV30 with TRBJ1-2, with TRBD1 matching 8 bases. After removal of 1 base from V and 8 bases from J, the junction contained 6 bases not matched to a gene. In germline, CDR1 is GTSNPN, CDR2 SVGIG (reference sequence). This CDR3 is built from 13 residues. The CDR3 DNA reads as TGTGCCTGGAGTGGGGGACAGGAGAGAGGCTACACCTTC. It translates to CAWSGGQERGYTF.

The chain employs TRBV7-2 and TRBJ1-1; D is unresolved. Germline-derived CDR1 and CDR2 are SGHTA and FQGNSA. The CDR3 is 12 residues long. Trimming pared 5 bases from V and 2 bases from J, leaving 6 bases between. The CDR3 nucleotides are TGTGCCAGCAGCCGGTTCAACACTGAAGCTTTCTTT. Encoded protein: CASSRFNTEAFF.

Comments on this clone: The junction and the germline gene differ at one end; a read error may be behind it. The chain employs TRBV30 and TRBJ2-7; D may match TRBD1 or TRBD2 (6 bases each). The CDR3 covers 11 residues. CDR1 is GTSNPN, CDR2 SVGIG, per germline (reference sequence). The CDR3 loop is CAQPGGRGVHF. CDR3 coding DNA: TGTGCCCAGCCCGGGGGCAGAGGGGTGCACTTC.